The sequence of this T cell receptor (beta chain) was determined in a study of T cells in pancreatic ductal adenocarcinoma. Study-wide results and limits: Mean clonality was roughly 0.1 in tumors and around 0.068 in blood, not significantly different.

No neoadjuvant therapy was given to the selected pancreatic ductal adenocarcinoma patients before their surgery. Profiled with immunoSEQ multiplex PCR; TCRdb holds only in-frame clones, not every one. The table shows about 97,000 clones, with 90% to 95% occurring only once. The V gene's germline CDR1 is SGHRS and CDR2 YFSETQ. The V end lost 1 base, the J end lost 5 bases, and 13 bases lay between the germline ends. The CDR3 totals 14 residues. About this clone: Its antigen is unidentified.

The clonotype was recovered from a human donor with pancreatic ductal adenocarcinoma. The chain links TRBV5-1 to TRBJ2-7; D is possibly TRBD1 (5 bases). The sample taken for sequencing was PBMCs. CDR3 coding DNA: TGCGCCAGCAGCTTGCTTCCAGGGTTCCACGAGCAGTACTTC. This translates into CASSLLPGFHEQYF. Filled out from reference TRBV5-1 and TRBJ2-7, the complete variable domain reads KAGVTQTPRYLIKTRGQQVTLSCSPISGHRSVSWYQQTPGQGLQFLFEYFSETQRNKGNFPGRFSGRQFSNSRSEMNVSTLELGDSALYLCASSLLPGFHEQYFGPGTRLTVT.